The clone carrying this T cell receptor (beta chain) came up a few times. Its antigen remains unknown. The source of the sample is a study of cytomegalovirus exposure and HLA in healthy donors. This CDR3 has 13 amino acids. Trimming stripped 6 bases from V and 0 bases from J, with 9 bases between. CDR1 and CDR2 from the germline V gene are SNHLY and FYNNEI. A multiplex PCR was run with 60 Vbeta primers and 13 Jbeta primers. Produced via immunoSEQ multiplex PCR; TCRdb's table is partial and in-frame only. Altogether about 130,000 clones are present, approximately 80% being singletons, with the ten largest covering 2.5% to 3%. Study observations and caveats: TCR beta V- and J-gene trimming was later associated with a missense DCLRE1C variant. In an earlier analysis, productive rearrangement rates for most beta V segments clustered near 87% or 30%. Sequencing depth across donors, presence/absence analyses assumed, was roughly uniform. Cytomegalovirus-associated TCR beta chains were listed, numbering some 170.

Sequenced: PBMCs. The sequence was obtained from a young woman in good health and CMV-seropositive. The chain recombines TRBV2 with TRBJ2-7; D possibly corresponds to TRBD1 (6 bases). The CDR3 DNA follows: TGTGCCAGCAGGGGACACCTCTCCTACGAGCAGTACTTC. This codes for CASRGHLSYEQYF. The variable domain in full, completed from reference TRBV2 and TRBJ2-7, reads EPEVTQTPSHQVTQMGQEVILRCVPISNHLYFYWYRQILGQKVEFLVSFYNNEISEKSEIFDDQFSVERPDGSNFTLKIRSTKLEDSAMYFCASRGHLSYEQYFGPGTRLTVT.